This T cell receptor (beta chain) derives from a study of response to subunit inactivated influenza vaccine (dated by TCRdb to between 2017 and 2018). With respect to the entire study: Deep quantitative T cell receptor repertoire profiling was used in the study to track responses to a trivalent subunit inactivated influenza vaccine.

Including the terminal cysteine and phenylalanine, the CDR3 comprises 16 residues. Only the CDR3 DNA is retained, 48 bases long and in frame from the first base. Taken from the germline V gene (reference sequence), the CDR1 and CDR2 loops are SEHNR and FQNEAQ. V loses 3 bases, J loses 4 bases, and the germline ends lie 16 bases apart. The library was built by means of RT-PCR. The reads were generated on an Illumina HiSeq 2500. Using fastp trimming at Q25 and MiXCR clonotype assembly, TCRdb reanalyzed the public sequencing data and kept in-frame beta chains. Records with the same CDR3 protein are collapsed into one entry carrying the most frequent genes and DNA. The sample table records approximately 500,000 distinct CDR3 sequences; 10% to 15% of these occur just once. The ten top clones hold around 14% of the sample. What the study reported, not specific to this receptor: The authors suggested that each seasonal influenza vaccination may recruit only a limited number of new T cells.

Of note for this clonotype: What this receptor recognizes is not known. No base qualities exist here, and no much larger clone lies one base off it.

Read against the paper, the sample's time point label means: 45 to 55 days after influenza vaccine administration. The receptor chain draws on TRBV7-9 and TRBJ2-1; there is no confident call for the D gene. The input for sequencing was PBMCs from blood, taken 40 to 50 days after vaccination. The TCR sequence derives from a man aged 50-59 years who received an inactivated influenza vaccine. Donor details come from another sample of the same person, matched by shared clones. The nucleotides read TGTGCCAGCAGCTTGCGAAGGGTACCCCTATACAATGAGCAGTTCTTC. Translation gives CASSLRRVPLYNEQFF.